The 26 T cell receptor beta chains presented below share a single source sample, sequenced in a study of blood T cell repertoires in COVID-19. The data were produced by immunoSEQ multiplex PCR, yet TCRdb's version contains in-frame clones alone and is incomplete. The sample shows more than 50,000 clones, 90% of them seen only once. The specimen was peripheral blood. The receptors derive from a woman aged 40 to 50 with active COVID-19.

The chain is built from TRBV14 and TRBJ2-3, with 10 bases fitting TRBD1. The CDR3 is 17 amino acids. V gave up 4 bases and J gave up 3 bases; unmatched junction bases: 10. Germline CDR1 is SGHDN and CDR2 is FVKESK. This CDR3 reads CASSPLNPGQGTDTQYF. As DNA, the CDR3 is TGTGCCAGCAGCCCACTCAACCCGGGACAGGGGACAGATACGCAGTATTTT.

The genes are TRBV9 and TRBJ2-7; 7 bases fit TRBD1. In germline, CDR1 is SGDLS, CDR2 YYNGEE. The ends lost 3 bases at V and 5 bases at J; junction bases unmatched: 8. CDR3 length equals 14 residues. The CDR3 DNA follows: TGTGCCAGCAGCGCGCAGCTCGACAGGGACGAGCAGTACTTC. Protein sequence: CASSAQLDRDEQYF.

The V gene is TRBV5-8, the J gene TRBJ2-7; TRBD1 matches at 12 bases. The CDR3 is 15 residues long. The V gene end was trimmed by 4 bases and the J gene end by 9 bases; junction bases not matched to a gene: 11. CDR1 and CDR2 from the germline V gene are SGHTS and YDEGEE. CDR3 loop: CASSPGQGAVWWQYF. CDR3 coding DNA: TGTGCCAGCAGCCCGGGACAGGGGGCGGTTTGGTGGCAGTACTTC. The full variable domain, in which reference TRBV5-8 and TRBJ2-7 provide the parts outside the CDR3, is EAGVTQSPTHLIKTRGQQATLRCSPISGHTSVYWYQQALGLGLQFLLWYDEGEERNRGNFPPRFSGRQFPNYSSELNVNALELEDSALYLCASSPGQGAVWWQYFGPGTRLTVT.

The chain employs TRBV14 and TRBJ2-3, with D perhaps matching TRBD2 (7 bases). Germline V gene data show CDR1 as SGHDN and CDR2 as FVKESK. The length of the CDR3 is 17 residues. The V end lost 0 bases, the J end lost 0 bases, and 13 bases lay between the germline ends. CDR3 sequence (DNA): TGTGCCAGCAGCCAAGATCTGGCGGGGGCTAGCACAGATACGCAGTATTTT. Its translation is CASSQDLAGASTDTQYF.

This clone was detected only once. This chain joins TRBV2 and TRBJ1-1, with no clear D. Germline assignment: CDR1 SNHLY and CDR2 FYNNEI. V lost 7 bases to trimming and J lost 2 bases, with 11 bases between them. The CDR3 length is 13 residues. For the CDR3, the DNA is TGTGCCAGCATGATCCAGGCTAACACTGAAGCTTTCTTT. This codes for CASMIQANTEAFF.

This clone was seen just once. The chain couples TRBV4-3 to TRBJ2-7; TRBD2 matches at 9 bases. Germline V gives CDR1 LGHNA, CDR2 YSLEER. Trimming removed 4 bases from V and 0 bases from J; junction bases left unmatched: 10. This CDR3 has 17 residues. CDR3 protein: CASSLIISGGSSYEQYF. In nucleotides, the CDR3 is TGCGCCAGCAGCCTTATAATTAGCGGGGGAAGCTCCTACGAGCAGTACTTC.

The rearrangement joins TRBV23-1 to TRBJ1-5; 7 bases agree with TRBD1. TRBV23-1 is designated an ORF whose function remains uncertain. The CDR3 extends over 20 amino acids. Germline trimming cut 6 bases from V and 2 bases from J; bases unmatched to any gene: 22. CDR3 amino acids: CASRGMRQGRSLLCNQPQHF. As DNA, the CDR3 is TGCGCCAGCAGAGGAATGCGACAGGGAAGGTCTCTTCTATGCAATCAGCCCCAGCATTTT.

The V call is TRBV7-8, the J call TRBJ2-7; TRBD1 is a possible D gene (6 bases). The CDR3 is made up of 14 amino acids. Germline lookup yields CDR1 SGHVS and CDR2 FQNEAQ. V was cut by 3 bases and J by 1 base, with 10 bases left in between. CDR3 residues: CASSLRQGSYEQYF. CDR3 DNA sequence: TGTGCCAGCAGCTTGCGGCAGGGGTCCTACGAGCAGTACTTC. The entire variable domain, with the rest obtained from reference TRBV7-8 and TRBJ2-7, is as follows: GAGVSQSPRYKVAKRGQDVALRCDPISGHVSLFWYQQALGQGPEFLTYFQNEAQLDKSGLPSDRFFAERPEGSVSTLKIQRTQQEDSAVYLCASSLRQGSYEQYFGPGTRLTVT.

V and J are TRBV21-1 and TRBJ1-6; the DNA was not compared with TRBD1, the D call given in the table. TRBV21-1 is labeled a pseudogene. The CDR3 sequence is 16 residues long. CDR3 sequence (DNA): TGTGCCAGCAGCAAAGTTAAGAGGACAGGGAATTCACCCCTCCACTTT. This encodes CASSKVKRTGNSPLHF.

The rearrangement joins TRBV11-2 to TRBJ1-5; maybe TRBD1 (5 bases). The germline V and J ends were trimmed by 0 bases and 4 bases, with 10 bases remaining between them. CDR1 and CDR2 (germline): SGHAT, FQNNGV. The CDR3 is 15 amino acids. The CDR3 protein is CASSLDVGGNQPQHF. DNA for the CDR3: TGTGCCAGCAGCTTAGATGTGGGGGGGAATCAGCCCCAGCATTTT.

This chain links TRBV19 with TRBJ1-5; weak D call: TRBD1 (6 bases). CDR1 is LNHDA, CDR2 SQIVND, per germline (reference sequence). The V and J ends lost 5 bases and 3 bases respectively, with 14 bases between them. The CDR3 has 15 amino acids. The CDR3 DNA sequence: TGTGCCAGTAGTCCTGACAGGCAGCTCAATCAGCCCCAGCATTTT. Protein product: CASSPDRQLNQPQHF.

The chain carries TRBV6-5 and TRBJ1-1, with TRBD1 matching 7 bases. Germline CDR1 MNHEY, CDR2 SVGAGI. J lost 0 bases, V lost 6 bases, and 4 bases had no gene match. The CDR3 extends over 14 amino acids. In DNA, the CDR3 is TGTGCCAGCAGACCCGGACAGGTGAACACTGAAGCTTTCTTT. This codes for CASRPGQVNTEAFF.

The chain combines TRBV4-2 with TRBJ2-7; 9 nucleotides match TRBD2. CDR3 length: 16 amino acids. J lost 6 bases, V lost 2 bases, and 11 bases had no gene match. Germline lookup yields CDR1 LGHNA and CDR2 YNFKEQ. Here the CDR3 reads CASSQMTSGLTGEQYF. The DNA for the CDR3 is TGTGCCAGCAGCCAAATGACTAGCGGACTTACCGGCGAGCAGTACTTC.

Here the CDR3 DNA reads TGTGCCAGCAGCTTGAGCTCCTATAATTCACCCCTCCACTTT. Amino acids: CASSLSSYNSPLHF. The chain joins TRBV7-2 to TRBJ1-6; no clear D. The length of the CDR3 is 14 residues. Germline V gene lookup returns CDR1 SGHTA and CDR2 FQGNSA. Trimming took 3 bases from V and 0 from J, leaving 3 bases between them.

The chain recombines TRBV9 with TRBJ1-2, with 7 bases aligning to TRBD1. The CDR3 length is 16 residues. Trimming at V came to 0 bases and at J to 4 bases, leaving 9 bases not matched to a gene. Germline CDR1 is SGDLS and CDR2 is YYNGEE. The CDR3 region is CASSVEGGAGGYGYTF. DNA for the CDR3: TGTGCCAGCAGCGTAGAGGGGGGCGCAGGGGGCTATGGCTACACCTTC.

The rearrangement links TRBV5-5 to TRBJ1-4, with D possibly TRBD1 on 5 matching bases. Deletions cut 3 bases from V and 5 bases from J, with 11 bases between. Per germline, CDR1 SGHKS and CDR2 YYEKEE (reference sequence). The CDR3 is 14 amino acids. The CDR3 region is CASSSTGPNEKLFF. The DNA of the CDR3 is TGTGCCAGCAGCTCCACAGGCCCAAATGAAAAACTGTTTTTT.

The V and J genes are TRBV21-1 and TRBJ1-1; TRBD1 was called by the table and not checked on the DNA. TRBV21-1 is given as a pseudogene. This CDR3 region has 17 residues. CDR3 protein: CASSKDFPGQVNTEAFF. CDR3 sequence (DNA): TGTGCCAGCAGCAAAGACTTTCCGGGACAGGTGAACACTGAAGCTTTCTTT.

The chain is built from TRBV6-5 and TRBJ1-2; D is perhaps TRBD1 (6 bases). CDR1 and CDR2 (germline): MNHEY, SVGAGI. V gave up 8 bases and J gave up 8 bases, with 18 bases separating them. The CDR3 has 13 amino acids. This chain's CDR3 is CASGSTQGKGYTF. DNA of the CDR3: TGTGCCAGCGGATCTACACAGGGAAAAGGCTACACCTTC.

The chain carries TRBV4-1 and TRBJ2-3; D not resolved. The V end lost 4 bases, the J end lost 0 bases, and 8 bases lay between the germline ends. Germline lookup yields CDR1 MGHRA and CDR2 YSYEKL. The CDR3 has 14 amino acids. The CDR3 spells CASSPRVSTDTQYF. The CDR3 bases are TGCGCCAGCAGCCCGCGAGTTAGCACAGATACGCAGTATTTT.

CDR3 DNA: TGTGCCAGCTCACCAGGGGGACAGTTCTACGAGCAGTACTTC. It is translated as CASSPGGQFYEQYF. The chain joins TRBV18 to TRBJ2-7; TRBD1 matches 7 bases. The junction had 4 bases not matched to a gene; V was cut back by 2 bases and J by 3 bases. CDR3 length: 14 residues. Germline V gene data show CDR1 as KGHSH and CDR2 as LQKENI.

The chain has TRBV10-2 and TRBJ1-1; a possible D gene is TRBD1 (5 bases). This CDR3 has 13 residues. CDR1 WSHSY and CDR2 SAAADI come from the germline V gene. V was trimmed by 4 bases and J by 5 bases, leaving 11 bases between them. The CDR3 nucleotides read TGCGCCAGCAGTGCCCAGGGAGGTACTGAAGCTTTCTTT. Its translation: CASSAQGGTEAFF.

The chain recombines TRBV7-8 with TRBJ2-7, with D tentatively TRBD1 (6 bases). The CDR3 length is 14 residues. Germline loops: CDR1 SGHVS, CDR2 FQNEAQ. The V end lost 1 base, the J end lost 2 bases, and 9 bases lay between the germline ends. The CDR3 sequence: CASSLVQGPYEQYF. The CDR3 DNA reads TGTGCCAGCAGCTTAGTACAGGGCCCCTACGAGCAGTACTTC.

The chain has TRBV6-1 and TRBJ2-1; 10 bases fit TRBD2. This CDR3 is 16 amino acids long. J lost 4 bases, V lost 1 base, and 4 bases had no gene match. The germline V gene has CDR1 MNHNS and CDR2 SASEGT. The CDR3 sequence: CASSEVAGGSYNEQFF. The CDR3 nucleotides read TGTGCCAGCAGTGAAGTAGCGGGGGGATCATACAATGAGCAGTTCTTC.

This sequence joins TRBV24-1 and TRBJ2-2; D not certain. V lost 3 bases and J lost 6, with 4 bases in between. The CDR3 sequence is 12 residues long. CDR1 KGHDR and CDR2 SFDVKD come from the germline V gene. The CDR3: CATSDRAGELFF. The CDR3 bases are TGTGCCACCAGTGATCGGGCCGGGGAGCTGTTTTTT.

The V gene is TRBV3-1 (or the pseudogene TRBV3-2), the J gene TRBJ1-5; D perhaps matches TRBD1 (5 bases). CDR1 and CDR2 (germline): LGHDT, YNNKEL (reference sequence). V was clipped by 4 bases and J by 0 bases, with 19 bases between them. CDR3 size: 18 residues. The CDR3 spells CASSPGTPSGYSNQPQHF. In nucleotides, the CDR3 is TGTGCCAGCAGCCCGGGGACCCCAAGCGGGTATAGCAATCAGCCCCAGCATTTT.

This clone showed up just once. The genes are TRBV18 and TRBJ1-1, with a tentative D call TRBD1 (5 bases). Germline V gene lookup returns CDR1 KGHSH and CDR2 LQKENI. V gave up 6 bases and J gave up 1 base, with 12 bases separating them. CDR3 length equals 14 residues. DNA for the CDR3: TGTGCCAGCTCGTCCCAGGGTAGGAACACTGAAGCTTTCTTT. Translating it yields CASSSQGRNTEAFF.